The subject of this entry is one TCR beta chain. Data came from immunoSEQ multiplex PCR; TCRdb stores just in-frame clones and leaves some out. The sample contains approximately 5,000 clones, 65% to 75% of which appear only once. The data derive from a study of graft-versus-host responses after intestinal transplantation. The material was PBMCs, obtained around 81 weeks after intestinal transplant. The TCR comes from a human patient who received an intestinal transplant, so some T cells may come from the graft donor.

The CDR3 loop is CASSYRDSSYEQYF. The CDR3 region has the DNA TGTGCCAGCAGTTACCGGGACAGCTCCTACGAGCAGTACTTC. This chain uses TRBV6-5 with TRBJ2-7; the match to TRBD1 covers 7 bases. The V gene end was trimmed by 2 bases and the J gene end by 0 bases; junction bases not matched to a gene: 1. Germline lookup yields CDR1 MNHEY and CDR2 SVGAGI. This CDR3 is built from 14 residues.